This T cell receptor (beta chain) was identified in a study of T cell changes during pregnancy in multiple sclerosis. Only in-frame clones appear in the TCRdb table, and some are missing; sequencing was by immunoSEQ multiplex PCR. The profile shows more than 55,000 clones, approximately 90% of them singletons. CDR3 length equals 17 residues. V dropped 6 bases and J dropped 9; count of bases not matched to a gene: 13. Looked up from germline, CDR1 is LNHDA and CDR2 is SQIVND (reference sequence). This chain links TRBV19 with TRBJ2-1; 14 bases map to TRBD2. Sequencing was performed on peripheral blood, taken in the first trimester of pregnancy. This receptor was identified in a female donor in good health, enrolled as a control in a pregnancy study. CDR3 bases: TGTGCCAGTAGGGGACTGGGACTAGCGGGAGCGGTAGGTGAGCAGTTCTTC. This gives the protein CASRGLGLAGAVGEQFF.